Listed here is a single TCR beta chain. Its antigen remains unknown. The CDR3 length is 15 residues. CDR1 is LGHNT, CDR2 FRNRAP, per germline. After removal of 4 bases from V and 7 bases from J, the junction contained 7 bases not matched to a gene. The source of the sample is a study of cytomegalovirus exposure and HLA in healthy donors. Study-level findings and limits: TCR beta chains numbering 164 were designated cytomegalovirus-associated. Despite most TCR sequences being rare, some public TCRs occurred in many donors.

The donors belonged to the approximately 120-subject validation cohort, separate from the roughly 670-subject first cohort. Clones were read by immunoSEQ multiplex PCR, and TCRdb kept only the in-frame ones, dropping some. The data show approximately 170,000 clones, roughly 80% seen once. Sample: PBMCs. This TCR came from a man aged 30-40 years in good health and CMV-seropositive. The J gene is TRBJ2-1, the V gene TRBV12-5; 10 nucleotides match TRBD1. In DNA, the CDR3 is TGTGCTAGTGGTTGGGGGGACAGGGGTATTAATGAGCAGTTCTTC. This encodes CASGWGDRGINEQFF. Variable domain in full (rest from reference TRBV12-5 and TRBJ2-1): DARVTQTPRHKVTEMGQEVTMRCQPILGHNTVFWYRQTMMQGLELLAYFRNRAPLDDSGMPKDRFSAEMPDATLATLKIQPSEPRDSAVYFCASGWGDRGINEQFFGPGTRLTVL.